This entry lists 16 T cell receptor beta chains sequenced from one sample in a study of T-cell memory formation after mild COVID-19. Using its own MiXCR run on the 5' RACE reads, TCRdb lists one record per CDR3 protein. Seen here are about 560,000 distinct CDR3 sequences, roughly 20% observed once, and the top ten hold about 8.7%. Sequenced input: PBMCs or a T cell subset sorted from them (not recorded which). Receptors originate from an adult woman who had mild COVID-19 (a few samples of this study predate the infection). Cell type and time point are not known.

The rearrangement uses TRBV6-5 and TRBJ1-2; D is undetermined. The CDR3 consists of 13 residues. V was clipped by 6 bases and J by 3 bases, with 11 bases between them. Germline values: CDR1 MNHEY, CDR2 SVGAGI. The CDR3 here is CASSPGVDYGYTF. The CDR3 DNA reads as TGTGCCAGCAGCCCGGGTGTCGACTATGGCTACACCTTC.

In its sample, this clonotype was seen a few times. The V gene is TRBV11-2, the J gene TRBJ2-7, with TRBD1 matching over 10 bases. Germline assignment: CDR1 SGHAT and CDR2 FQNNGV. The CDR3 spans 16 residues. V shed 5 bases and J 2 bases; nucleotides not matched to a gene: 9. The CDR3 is CASSPRQGAFPYEQYF. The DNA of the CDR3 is TGTGCCAGCAGCCCAAGACAGGGGGCTTTCCCCTACGAGCAGTACTTC.

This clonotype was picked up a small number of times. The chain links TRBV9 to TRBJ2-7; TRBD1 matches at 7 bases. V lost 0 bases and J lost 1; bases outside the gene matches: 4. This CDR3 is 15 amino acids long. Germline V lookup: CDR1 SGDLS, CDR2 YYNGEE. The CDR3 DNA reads TGTGCCAGCAGCGTAGGAGCAGGGGGATCCTACGAGCAGTACTTC. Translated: CASSVGAGGSYEQYF.

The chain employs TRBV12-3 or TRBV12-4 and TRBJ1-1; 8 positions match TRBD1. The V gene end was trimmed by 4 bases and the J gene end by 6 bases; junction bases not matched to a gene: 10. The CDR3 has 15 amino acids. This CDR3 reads CASSYLDRGRPEAFF. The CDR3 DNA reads TGTGCCAGCAGTTATTTAGACAGGGGACGGCCTGAAGCTTTCTTT.

The CDR3 spells CASSPELAAYEQYF. CDR3 bases: TGTGCCAGCTCTCCTGAACTAGCGGCCTACGAGCAGTACTTC. The chain links TRBV18 to TRBJ2-7; TRBD2 matches at 8 bases. The germline gives CDR1 KGHSH, CDR2 LQKENI. V shed 6 bases and J 2 bases; nucleotides not matched to a gene: 6. This CDR3 is built from 14 residues.

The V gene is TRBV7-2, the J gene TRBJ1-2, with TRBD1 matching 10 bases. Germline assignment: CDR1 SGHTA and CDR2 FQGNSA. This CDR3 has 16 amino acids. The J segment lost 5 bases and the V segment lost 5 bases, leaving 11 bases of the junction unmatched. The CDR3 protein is CASSPSPGQGPYGYTF. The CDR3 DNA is TGTGCCAGCAGCCCCAGCCCGGGACAGGGGCCTTATGGCTACACCTTC.

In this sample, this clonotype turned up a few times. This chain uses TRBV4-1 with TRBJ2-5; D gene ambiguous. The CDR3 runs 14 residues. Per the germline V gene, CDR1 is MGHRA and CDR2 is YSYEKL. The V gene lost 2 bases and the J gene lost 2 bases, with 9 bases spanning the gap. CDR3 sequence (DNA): TGCGCCAGCAGCCAATACTGGCGACAAGAGACCCAGTACTTC. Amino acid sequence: CASSQYWRQETQYF.

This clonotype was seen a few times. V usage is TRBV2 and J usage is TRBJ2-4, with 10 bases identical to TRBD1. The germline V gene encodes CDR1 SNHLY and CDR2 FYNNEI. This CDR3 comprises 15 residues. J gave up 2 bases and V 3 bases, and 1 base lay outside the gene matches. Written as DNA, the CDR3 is TGTGCCAGCAGTGAGGACAGGGGGACCAAAAACATTCAGTACTTC. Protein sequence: CASSEDRGTKNIQYF. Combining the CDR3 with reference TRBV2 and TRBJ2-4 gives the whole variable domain EPEVTQTPSHQVTQMGQEVILRCVPISNHLYFYWYRQILGQKVEFLVSFYNNEISEKSEIFDDQFSVERPDGSNFTLKIRSTKLEDSAMYFCASSEDRGTKNIQYFGAGTRLSVL.

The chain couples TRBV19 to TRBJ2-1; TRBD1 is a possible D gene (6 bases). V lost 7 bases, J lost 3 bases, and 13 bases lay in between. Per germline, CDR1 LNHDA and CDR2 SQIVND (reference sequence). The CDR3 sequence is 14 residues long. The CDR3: CASIGQGRYNEQFF. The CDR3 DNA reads TGTGCCAGTATAGGGCAGGGGCGCTACAATGAGCAGTTCTTC. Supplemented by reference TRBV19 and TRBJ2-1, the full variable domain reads DGGITQSPKYLFRKEGQNVTLSCEQNLNHDAMYWYRQDPGQGLRLIYYSQIVNDFQKGDIAEGYSVSREKKESFPLTVTSAQKNPTAFYLCASIGQGRYNEQFFGPGTRLTVL.

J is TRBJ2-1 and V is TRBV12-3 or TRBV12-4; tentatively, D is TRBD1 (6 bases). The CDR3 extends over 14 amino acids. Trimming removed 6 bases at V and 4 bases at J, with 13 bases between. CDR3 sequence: CASSLWGLYNEQFF. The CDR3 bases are TGTGCCAGCAGCTTATGGGGGCTTTACAATGAGCAGTTCTTC.

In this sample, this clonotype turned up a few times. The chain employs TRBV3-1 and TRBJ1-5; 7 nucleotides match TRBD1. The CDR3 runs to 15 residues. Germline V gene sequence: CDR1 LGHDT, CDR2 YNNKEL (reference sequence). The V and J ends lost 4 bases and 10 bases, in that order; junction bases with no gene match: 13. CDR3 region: CASSPGTVLISPQHF. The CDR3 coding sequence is TGTGCCAGCAGCCCTGGGACAGTATTAATCAGCCCCCAGCATTTT. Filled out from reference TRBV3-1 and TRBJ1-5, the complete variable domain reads DTAVSQTPKYLVTQMGNDKSIKCEQNLGHDTMYWYKQDSKKFLKIMFSYNNKELIINETVPNRFSPKSPDKAHLNLHINSLELGDSAVYFCASSPGTVLISPQHFGDGTRLSIL.

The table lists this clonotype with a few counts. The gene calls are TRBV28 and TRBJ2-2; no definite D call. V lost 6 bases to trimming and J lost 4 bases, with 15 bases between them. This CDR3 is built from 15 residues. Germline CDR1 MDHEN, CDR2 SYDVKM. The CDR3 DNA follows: TGTGCCAGCAGCCCGACCACCGGGTTCACCGGGGAGCTGTTTTTT. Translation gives CASSPTTGFTGELFF.

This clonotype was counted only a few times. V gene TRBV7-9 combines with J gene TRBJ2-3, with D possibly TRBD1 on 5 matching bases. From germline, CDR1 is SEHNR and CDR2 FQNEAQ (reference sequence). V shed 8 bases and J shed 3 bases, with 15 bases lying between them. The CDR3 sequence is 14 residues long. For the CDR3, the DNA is TGTGCCAGCCCGCAGGAACCAGGGACAGATACGCAGTATTTT. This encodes CASPQEPGTDTQYF.

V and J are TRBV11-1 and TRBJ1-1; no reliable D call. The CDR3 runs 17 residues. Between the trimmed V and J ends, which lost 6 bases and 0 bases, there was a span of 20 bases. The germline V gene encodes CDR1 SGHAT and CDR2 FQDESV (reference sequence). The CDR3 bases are TGTGCCAGCAGTCCAAACTGGTATAACAGCATGAACACTGAAGCTTTCTTT. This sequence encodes CASSPNWYNSMNTEAFF. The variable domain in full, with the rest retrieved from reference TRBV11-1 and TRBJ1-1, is EAEVAQSPRYKITEKSQAVAFWCDPISGHATLYWYRQILGQGPELLVQFQDESVVDDSQLPKDRFSAERLKGVDSTLKIQPAELGDSAMYLCASSPNWYNSMNTEAFFGQGTRLTVV.

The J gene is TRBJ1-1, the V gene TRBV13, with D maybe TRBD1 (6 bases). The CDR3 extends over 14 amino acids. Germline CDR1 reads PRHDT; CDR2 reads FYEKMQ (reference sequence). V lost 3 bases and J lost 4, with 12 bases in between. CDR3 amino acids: CASSFQGMSTEAFF. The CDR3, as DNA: TGTGCCAGCAGCTTCCAGGGGATGAGCACTGAAGCTTTCTTT.

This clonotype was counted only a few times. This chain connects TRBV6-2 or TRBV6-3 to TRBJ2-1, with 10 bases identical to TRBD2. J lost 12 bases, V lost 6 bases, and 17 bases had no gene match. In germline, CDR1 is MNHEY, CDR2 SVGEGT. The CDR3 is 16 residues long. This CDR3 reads CASSAASGGPPFGQFF. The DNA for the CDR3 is TGTGCCAGCAGCGCAGCTAGCGGGGGCCCACCTTTTGGGCAGTTCTTC.